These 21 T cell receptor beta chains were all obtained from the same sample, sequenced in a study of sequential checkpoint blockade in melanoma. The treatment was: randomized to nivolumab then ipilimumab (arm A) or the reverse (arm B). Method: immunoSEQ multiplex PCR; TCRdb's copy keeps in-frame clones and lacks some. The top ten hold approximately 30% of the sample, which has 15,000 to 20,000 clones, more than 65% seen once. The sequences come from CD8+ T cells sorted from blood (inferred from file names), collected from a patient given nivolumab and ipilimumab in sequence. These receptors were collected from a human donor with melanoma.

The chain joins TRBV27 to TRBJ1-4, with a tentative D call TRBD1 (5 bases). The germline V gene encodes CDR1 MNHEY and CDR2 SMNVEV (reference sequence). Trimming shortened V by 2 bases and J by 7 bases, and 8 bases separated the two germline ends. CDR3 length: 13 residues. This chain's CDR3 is CASSLQGGEKLFF. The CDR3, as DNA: TGTGCCAGCAGTTTACAGGGTGGTGAAAAACTGTTTTTT.

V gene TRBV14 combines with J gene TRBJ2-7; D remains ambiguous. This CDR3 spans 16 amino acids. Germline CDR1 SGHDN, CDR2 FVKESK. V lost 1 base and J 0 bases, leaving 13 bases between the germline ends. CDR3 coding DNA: TGTGCCAGCAGCCAAGTTTCTGGAGTTTACTCCTACGAGCAGTACTTC. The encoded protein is CASSQVSGVYSYEQYF.

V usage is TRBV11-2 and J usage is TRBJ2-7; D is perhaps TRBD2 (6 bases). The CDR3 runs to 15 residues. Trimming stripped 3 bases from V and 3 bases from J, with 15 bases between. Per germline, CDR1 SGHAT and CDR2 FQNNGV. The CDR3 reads CASSFFSGLNYEQYF. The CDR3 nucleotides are TGTGCCAGCAGCTTTTTCTCGGGACTGAACTACGAGCAGTACTTC.

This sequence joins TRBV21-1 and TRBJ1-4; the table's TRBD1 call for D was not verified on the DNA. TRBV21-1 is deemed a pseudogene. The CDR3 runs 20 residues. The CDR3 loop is CASSKSGTGVVLATNEKLFF. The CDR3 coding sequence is TGTGCCAGCAGCAAGTCCGGGACAGGGGTTGTGTTGGCAACTAATGAAAAACTGTTTTTT.

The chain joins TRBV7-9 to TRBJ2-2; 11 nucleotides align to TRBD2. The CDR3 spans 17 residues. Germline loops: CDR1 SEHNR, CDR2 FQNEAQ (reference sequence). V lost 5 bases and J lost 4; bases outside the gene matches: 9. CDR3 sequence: CASSILTSGNFTGELFF. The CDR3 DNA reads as TGTGCCAGCAGCATCCTGACTAGCGGGAATTTCACCGGGGAGCTGTTTTTT.

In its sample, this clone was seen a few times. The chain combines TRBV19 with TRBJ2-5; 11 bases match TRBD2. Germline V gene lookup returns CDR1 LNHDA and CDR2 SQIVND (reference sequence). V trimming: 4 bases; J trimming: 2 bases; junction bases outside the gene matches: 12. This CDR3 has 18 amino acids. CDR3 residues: CASSTLAGGNPHQETQYF. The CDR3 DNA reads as TGTGCCAGTAGTACCTTAGCGGGGGGGAACCCCCATCAAGAGACCCAGTACTTC. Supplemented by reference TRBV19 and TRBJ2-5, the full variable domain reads DGGITQSPKYLFRKEGQNVTLSCEQNLNHDAMYWYRQDPGQGLRLIYYSQIVNDFQKGDIAEGYSVSREKKESFPLTVTSAQKNPTAFYLCASSTLAGGNPHQETQYFGPGTRLLVL.

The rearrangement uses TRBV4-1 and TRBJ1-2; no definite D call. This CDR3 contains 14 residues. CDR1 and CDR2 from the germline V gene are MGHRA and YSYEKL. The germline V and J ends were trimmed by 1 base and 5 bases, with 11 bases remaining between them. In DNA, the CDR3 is TGCGCCAGCAGCCAAGGTTCTATTCCATATGGCTACACCTTC. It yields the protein CASSQGSIPYGYTF.

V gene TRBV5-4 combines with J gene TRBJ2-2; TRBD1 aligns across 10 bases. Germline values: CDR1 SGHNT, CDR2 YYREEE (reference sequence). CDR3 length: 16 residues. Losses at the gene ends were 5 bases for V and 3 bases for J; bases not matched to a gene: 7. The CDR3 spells CASRPKTGGDTGELFF. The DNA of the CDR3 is TGTGCCAGCAGGCCCAAGACAGGGGGCGACACCGGGGAGCTGTTTTTT.

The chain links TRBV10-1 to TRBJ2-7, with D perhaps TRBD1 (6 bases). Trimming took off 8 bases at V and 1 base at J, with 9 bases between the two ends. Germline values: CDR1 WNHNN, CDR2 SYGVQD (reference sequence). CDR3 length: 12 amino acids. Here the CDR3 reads CASGTGSYEQYF. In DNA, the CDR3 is TGCGCCAGCGGCACAGGGTCCTACGAGCAGTACTTC.

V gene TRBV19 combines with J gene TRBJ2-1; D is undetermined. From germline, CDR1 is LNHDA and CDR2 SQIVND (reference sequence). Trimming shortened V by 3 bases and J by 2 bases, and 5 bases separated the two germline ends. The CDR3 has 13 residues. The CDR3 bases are TGTGCCAGTAGTATCCAGGCCTACAATGAGCAGTTCTTC. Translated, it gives CASSIQAYNEQFF.

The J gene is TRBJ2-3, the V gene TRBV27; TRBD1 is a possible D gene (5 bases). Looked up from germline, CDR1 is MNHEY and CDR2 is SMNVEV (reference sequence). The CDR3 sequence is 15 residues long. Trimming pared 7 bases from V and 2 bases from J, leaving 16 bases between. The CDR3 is CASKGSSSYTDTQYF. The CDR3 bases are TGTGCCAGCAAGGGGTCCAGCTCATACACAGATACGCAGTATTTT.

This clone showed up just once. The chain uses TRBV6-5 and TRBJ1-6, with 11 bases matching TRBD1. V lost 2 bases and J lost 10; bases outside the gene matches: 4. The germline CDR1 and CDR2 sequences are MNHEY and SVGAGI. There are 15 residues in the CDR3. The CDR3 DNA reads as TGTGCCAGCAGTTACGGGACAGGGGGTAAATCACCCCTCCACTTT. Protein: CASSYGTGGKSPLHF.

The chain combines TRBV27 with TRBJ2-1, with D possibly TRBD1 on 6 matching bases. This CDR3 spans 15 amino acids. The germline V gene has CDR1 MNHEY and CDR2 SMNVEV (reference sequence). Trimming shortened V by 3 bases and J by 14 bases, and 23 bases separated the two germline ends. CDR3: CASSFGWSGVLREFF. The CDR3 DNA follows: TGTGCCAGCAGTTTTGGGTGGTCAGGGGTATTGAGGGAGTTCTTC.

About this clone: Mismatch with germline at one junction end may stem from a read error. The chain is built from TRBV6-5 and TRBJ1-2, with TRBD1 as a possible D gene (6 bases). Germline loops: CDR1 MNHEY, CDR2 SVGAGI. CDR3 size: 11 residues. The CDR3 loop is CASNVHPGHHF. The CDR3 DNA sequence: TGTGCCAGCAACGTACACCCGGGACACCACTTC.

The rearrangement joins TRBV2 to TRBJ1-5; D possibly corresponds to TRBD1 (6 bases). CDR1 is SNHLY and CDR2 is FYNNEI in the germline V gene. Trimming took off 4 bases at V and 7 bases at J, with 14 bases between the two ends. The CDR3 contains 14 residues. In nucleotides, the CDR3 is TGTGCCAGCAGTGCCCAGGGGCCTAGACAGCCCCAGCATTTT. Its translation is CASSAQGPRQPQHF.

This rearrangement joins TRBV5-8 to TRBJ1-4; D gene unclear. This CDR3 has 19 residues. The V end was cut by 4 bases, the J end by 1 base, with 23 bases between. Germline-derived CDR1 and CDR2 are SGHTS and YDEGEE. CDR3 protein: CASSDYPRLTVGTNEKLFF. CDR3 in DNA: TGTGCCAGCAGCGACTATCCTCGGTTAACTGTAGGAACTAATGAAAAACTGTTTTTT.

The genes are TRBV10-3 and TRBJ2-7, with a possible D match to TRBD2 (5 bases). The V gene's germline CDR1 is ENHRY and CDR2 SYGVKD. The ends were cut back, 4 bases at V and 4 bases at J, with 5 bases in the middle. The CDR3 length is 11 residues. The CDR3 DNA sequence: TGTGCCATCAGTGGAGGGTACGAGCAGTACTTC. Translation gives CAISGGYEQYF.

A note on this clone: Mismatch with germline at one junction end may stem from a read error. The CDR3 bases are TGCGCCAGCAGCCAACTTTTCTCCGGGACCGGGGAGCTGTTTTTT. It is translated as CASSQLFSGTGELFF. The chain uses TRBV5-4 and TRBJ2-2; D not certain. Germline lookup yields CDR1 SGHNT and CDR2 YYREEE (reference sequence). The CDR3 covers 15 residues.

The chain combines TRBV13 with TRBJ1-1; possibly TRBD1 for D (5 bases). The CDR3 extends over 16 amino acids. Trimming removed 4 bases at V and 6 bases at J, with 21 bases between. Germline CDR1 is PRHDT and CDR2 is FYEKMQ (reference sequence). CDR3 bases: TGTGCCAGCAGCTCCTGGGACGGGAGCCAGGGTGCTGAAGCTTTCTTT. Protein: CASSSWDGSQGAEAFF.

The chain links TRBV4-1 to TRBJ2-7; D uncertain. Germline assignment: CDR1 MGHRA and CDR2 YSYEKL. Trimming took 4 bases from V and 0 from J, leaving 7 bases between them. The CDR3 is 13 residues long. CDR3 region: CASSLSSSYEQYF. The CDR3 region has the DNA TGCGCCAGCAGCCTCTCGAGCTCCTACGAGCAGTACTTC.

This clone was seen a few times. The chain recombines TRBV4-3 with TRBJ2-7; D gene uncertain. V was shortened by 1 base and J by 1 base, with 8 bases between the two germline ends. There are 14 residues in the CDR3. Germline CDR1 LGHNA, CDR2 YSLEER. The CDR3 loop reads CASSQGSESYEQYF. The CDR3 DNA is TGCGCCAGCAGCCAAGGATCAGAATCCTACGAGCAGTACTTC.